This TCR beta chain comes out of a study of tissue T cells after allogeneic stem cell transplantation. Regarding the study as a whole: Which tissue TCRs were alloreactive or antigen-specific was not determined. Some clones might be persisting host cells. Only a limited share of tissue TCRs appeared in blood or spleen. Within patients, tissue anatomy strongly shaped TCR repertoire composition.

Notes on this clone: The antigen remains unidentified.

Profiling relied on immunoSEQ multiplex PCR, and the TCRdb table lists in-frame clones only, not all of them. Of tens of thousands of clones in the sample, 73% were seen once. J was trimmed by 10 bases and V by 1 base; bases with no gene match: 7. This CDR3 has 15 residues. The germline gives CDR1 SGHVS, CDR2 FQNEAQ. Sequenced here: tissue from the ileum, sampled at autopsy. The chain has TRBV7-8 and TRBJ2-2; 9 nucleotides align to TRBD2. The sequence was obtained from an older female donor with lung cancer. CDR3 loop: CASSLVSSGATELFF. The CDR3 bases are TGTGCCAGCAGCTTAGTGTCTAGCGGGGCCACGGAGCTGTTTTTT.